This T cell receptor beta chain was recovered during a study of cytomegalovirus exposure and HLA in healthy donors. Study details: HLA-typed donors were the source of around 87 million unique TCRs, which an early data release held. Among the approximately 430 donors who were genotyped, 81% fell in the genetic ancestry cluster that is associated with self-reported Caucasian donors. Whole-study results and caveats: The study carried out a later analysis of TCR beta sequences. It associated 16,951 of them with specific HLA alleles at a false discovery rate of 0.05. The authors later found most CMV-associated TCR beta chains appeared HLA-restricted.

Trimming shortened V by 2 bases and J by 5 bases, and 8 bases separated the two germline ends. Germline CDR1 reads KGHSH; CDR2 reads LQKENI. CDR3 length equals 13 residues. The PCR contained 60 Vbeta and 13 Jbeta primers. Measured with immunoSEQ multiplex PCR; TCRdb has only the in-frame clones, and not every one. The data hold approximately 170,000 clones, with around 81% observed a single time. A remark on this clone: Its antigen is still unknown.

The sequence derives from a woman aged 40 to 55 in good health and CMV-seronegative. The rearrangement links TRBV18 to TRBJ2-3, with no clear D. Sequenced input: PBMCs. The CDR3 DNA reads as TGTGCCAGCTCACCAGAGATCAAAGATACGCAGTATTTT. Translated: CASSPEIKDTQYF.